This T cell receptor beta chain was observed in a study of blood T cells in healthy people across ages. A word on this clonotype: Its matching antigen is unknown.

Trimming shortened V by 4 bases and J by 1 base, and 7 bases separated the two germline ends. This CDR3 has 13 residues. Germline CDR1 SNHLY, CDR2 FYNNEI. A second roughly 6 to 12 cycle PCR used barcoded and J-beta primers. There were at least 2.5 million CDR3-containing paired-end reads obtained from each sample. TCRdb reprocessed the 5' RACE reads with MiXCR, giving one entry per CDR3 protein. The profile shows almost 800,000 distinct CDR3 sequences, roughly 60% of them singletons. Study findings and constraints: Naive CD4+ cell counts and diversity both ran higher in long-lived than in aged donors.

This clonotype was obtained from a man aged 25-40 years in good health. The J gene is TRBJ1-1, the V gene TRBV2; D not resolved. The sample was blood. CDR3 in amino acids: CASSGWGNTEAFF. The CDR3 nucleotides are TGTGCCAGCAGTGGGTGGGGGAACACTGAAGCTTTCTTT. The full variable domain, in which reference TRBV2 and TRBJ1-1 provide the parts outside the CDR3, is EPEVTQTPSHQVTQMGQEVILRCVPISNHLYFYWYRQILGQKVEFLVSFYNNEISEKSEIFDDQFSVERPDGSNFTLKIRSTKLEDSAMYFCASSGWGNTEAFFGQGTRLTVV.